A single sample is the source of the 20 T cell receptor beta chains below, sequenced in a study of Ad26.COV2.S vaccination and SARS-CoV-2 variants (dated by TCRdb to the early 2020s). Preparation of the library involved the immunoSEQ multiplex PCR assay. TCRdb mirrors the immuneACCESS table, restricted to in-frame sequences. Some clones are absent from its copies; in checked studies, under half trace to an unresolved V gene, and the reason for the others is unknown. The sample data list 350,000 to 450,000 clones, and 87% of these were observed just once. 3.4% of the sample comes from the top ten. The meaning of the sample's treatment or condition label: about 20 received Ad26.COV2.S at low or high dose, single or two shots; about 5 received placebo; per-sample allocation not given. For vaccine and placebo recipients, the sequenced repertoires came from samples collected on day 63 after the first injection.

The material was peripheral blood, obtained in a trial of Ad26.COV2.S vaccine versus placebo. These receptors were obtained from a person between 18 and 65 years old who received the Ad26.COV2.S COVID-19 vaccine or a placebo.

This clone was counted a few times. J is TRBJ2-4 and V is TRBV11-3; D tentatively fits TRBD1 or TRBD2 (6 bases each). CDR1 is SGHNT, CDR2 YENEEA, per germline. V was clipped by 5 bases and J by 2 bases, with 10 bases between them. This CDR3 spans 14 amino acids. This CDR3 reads CASSQGGTKNIQYF. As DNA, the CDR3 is TGTGCCAGCAGCCAAGGGGGGACCAAAAACATTCAGTACTTC.

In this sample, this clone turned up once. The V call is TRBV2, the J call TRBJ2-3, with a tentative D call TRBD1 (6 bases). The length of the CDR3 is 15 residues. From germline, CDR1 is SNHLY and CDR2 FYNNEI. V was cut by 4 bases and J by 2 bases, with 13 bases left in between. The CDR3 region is CASSGGQKFTDTQYF. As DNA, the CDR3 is TGTGCCAGCAGTGGGGGGCAGAAATTCACAGATACGCAGTATTTT.

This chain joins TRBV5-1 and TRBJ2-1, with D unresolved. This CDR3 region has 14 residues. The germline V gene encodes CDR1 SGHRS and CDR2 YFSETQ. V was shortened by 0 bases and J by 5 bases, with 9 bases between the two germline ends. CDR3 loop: CASSLASNNNEQFF. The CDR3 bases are TGCGCCAGCAGCTTGGCTTCGAATAACAATGAGCAGTTCTTC.

The CDR3 bases are TGCGCCAGCAGCTTGGCTGGCGCGGCAGATACGCAGTATTTT. The encoded protein is CASSLAGAADTQYF. This sequence joins TRBV5-1 and TRBJ2-3; D not certain. CDR1 and CDR2 from the germline V gene are SGHRS and YFSETQ. CDR3 length: 14 residues. V lost 0 bases to trimming and J lost 4 bases, with 9 bases between them.

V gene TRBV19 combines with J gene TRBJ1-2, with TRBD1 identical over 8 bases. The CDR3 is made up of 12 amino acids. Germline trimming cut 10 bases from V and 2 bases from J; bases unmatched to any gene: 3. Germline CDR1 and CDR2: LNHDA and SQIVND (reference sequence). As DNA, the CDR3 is TGTGCCACCCAGGGGGCGAACTATGGCTACACCTTC. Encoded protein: CATQGANYGYTF. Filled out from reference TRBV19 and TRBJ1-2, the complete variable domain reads DGGITQSPKYLFRKEGQNVTLSCEQNLNHDAMYWYRQDPGQGLRLIYYSQIVNDFQKGDIAEGYSVSREKKESFPLTVTSAQKNPTAFYLCATQGANYGYTFGSGTRLTVV.

CDR3 bases: TGTGCCAGCAGCTTTTCGGGTTGGCAGCTCACAGATACGCAGTATTTT. Protein sequence: CASSFSGWQLTDTQYF. This rearrangement joins TRBV5-6 to TRBJ2-3; D uncertain. This CDR3 is 16 amino acids long. Germline assignment: CDR1 SGHDT and CDR2 YYEEEE. V was trimmed by 2 bases and J by 2 bases, leaving 15 bases between them.

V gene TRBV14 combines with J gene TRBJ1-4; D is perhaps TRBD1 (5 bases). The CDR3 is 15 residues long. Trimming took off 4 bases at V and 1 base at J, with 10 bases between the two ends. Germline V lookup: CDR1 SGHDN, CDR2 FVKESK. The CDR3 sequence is CASSPGRVTNEKLFF. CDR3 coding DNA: TGTGCCAGCAGCCCAGGGAGGGTAACTAATGAAAAACTGTTTTTT.

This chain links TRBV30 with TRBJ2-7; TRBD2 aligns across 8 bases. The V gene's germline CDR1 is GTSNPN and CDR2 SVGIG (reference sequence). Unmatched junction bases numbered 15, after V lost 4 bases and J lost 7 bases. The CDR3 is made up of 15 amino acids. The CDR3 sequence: CAWKGSRGGPWEQYF. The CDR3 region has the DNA TGTGCCTGGAAAGGTAGTCGGGGGGGGCCGTGGGAGCAGTACTTC.

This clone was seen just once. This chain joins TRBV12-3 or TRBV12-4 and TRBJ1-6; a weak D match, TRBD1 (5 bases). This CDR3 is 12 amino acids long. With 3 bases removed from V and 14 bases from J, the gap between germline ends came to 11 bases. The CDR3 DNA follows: TGTGCCAGCAGTTTGGGGGGAAGGACCCTCCACTTT. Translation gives CASSLGGRTLHF.

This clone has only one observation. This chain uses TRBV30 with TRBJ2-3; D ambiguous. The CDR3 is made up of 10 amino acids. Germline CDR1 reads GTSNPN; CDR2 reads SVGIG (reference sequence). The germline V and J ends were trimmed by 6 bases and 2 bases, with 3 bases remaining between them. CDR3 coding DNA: TGTGCCTGTGCCACAGATACGCAGTATTTT. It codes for CACATDTQYF.

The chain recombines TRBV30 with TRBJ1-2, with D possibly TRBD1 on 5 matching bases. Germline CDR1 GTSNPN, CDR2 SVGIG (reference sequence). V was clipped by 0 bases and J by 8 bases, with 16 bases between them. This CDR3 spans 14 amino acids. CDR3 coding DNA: TGTGCCTGGAGTGTGGCTGGGGCAGGGCGAGGCTACACCTTC. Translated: CAWSVAGAGRGYTF.

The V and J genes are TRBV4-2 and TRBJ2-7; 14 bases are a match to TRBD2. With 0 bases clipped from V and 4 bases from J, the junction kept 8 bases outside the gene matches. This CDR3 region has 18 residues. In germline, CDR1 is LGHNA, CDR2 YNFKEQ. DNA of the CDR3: TGTGCCAGCAGCCAAGATCTCGTGGGGACTAGCGGGGGATACGAGCAGTACTTC. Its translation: CASSQDLVGTSGGYEQYF.

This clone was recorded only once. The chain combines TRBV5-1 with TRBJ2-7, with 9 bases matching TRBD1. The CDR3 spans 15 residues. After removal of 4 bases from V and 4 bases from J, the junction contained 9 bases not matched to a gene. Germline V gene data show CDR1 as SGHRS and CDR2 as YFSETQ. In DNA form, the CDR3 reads TGCGCCAGCAGCCGAACAGGGGGCGAACAGTACGAGCAGTACTTC. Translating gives CASSRTGGEQYEQYF. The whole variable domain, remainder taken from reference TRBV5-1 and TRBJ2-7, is KAGVTQTPRYLIKTRGQQVTLSCSPISGHRSVSWYQQTPGQGLQFLFEYFSETQRNKGNFPGRFSGRQFSNSRSEMNVSTLELGDSALYLCASSRTGGEQYEQYFGPGTRLTVT.

This chain's CDR3 is CASSLDGGSSYNEQFF. The CDR3, as DNA: TGTGCCAGCAGCTTGGACGGCGGGAGCTCCTACAATGAGCAGTTCTTC. The chain links TRBV5-4 to TRBJ2-1; TRBD2 aligns across 7 bases. J lost 0 bases, V lost 0 bases, and 3 bases had no gene match. The CDR3 runs to 16 residues. Germline lookup yields CDR1 SGHNT and CDR2 YYREEE (reference sequence).

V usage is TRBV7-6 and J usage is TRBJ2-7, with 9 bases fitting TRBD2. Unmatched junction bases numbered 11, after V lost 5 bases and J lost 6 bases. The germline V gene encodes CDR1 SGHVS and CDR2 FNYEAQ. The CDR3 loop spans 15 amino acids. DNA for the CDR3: TGTGCCAGCAGCCGTCTCGAGCGGGGGGCGTCCGAGCAGTACTTC. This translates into CASSRLERGASEQYF.

The CDR3 DNA sequence: TGTGCCAGTACTGCACTAGCGGGGGGCCCACAAGAGACCCAGTACTTC. Its translation is CASTALAGGPQETQYF. This chain connects TRBV19 to TRBJ2-5; TRBD2 matches 12 bases. Germline V gives CDR1 LNHDA, CDR2 SQIVND (reference sequence). The V segment lost 7 bases and the J segment 2 bases; nucleotides outside the gene matches: 8. The CDR3 consists of 16 residues.

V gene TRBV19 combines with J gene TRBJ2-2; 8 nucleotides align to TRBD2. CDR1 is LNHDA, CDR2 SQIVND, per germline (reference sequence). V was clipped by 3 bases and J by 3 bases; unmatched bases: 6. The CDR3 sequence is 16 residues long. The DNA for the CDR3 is TGTGCCAGTAGTATTGGTAGCGGGGCGTACACCGGGGAGCTGTTTTTT. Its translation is CASSIGSGAYTGELFF.

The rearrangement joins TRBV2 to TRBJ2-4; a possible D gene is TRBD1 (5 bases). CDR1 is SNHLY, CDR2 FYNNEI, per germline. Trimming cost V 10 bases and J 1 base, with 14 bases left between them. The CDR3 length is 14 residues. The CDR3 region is CATQDTYAKNIQYF. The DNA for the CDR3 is TGTGCCACCCAGGACACCTATGCCAAAAACATTCAGTACTTC.

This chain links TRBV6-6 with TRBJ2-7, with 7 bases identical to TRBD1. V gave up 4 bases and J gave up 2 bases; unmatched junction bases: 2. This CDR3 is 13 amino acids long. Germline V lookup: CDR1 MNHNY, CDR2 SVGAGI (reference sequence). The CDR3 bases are TGTGCCAGCAGTTGGGACAGCACCTACGAGCAGTACTTC. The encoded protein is CASSWDSTYEQYF.

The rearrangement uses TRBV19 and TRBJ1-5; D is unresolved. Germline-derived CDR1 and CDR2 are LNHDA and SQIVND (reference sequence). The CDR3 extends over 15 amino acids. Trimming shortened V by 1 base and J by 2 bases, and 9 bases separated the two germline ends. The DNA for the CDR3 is TGTGCCAGTAGTATAGGTGTAGGACGCAATCAGCCCCAGCATTTT. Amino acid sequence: CASSIGVGRNQPQHF.